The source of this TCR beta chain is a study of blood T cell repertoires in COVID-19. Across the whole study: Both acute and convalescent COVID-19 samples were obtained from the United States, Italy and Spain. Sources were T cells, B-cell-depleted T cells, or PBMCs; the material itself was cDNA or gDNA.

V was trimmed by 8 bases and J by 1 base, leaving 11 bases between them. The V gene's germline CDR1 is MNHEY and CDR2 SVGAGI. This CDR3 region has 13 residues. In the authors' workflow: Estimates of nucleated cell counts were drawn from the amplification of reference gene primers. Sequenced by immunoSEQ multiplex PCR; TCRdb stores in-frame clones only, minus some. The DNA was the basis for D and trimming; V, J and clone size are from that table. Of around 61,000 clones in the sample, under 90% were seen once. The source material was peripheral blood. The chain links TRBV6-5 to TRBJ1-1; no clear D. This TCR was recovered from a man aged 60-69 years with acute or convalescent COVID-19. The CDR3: CASSLKPNTEAFF. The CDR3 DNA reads TGTGCCAGCTCTTTGAAGCCGAACACTGAAGCTTTCTTT.